Each of the 25 T cell receptor beta chains below was sequenced from the same sample in a study of PD-1 blockade in classical Hodgkin lymphoma. Libraries were prepared by immunoSEQ multiplex PCR; TCRdb keeps only in-frame clonotypes and omits some of them. The sample records 89,000 or so clones, around 90% being singletons. Every one of the patients relapsed after autologous stem cell transplantation (brentuximab vedotin exposure was variable). Sequencing used peripheral blood mononuclear cells (PBMCs), obtained before the second cycle of nivolumab. Receptor source: a human donor with classical Hodgkin lymphoma.

The chain employs TRBV28 and TRBJ1-5; 8 nucleotides match TRBD1. Germline CDR1 MDHEN, CDR2 SYDVKM. The CDR3 length is 14 residues. J lost 6 bases, V lost 3 bases, and 4 bases had no gene match. The CDR3 region is CASSFPGGFQPQHF. Here the CDR3 DNA reads TGTGCCAGCAGTTTCCCAGGGGGCTTTCAGCCCCAGCATTTT.

The count of this clone is one. The chain combines TRBV28 with TRBJ1-5, with D possibly TRBD1 on 6 matching bases. V shed 0 bases and J shed 4 bases, with 13 bases lying between them. Per the germline V gene, CDR1 is MDHEN and CDR2 is SYDVKM. The CDR3 length is 16 residues. The CDR3 DNA is TGTGCCAGCAGTTTATGGGTCGGCAGGGGAAATCAGCCCCAGCATTTT. Translated, it gives CASSLWVGRGNQPQHF.

This clone was observed a few times. CDR3 nucleotide sequence: TGTGCCAGCACTTTCGTCCAGGGCAACACCATATATTTT. It is translated as CASTFVQGNTIYF. The gene calls are TRBV6-6 and TRBJ1-3; tentative D call: TRBD1 (5 bases). The CDR3 contains 13 residues. V dropped 7 bases and J dropped 7 bases, with 14 bases sitting between them. Germline V gives CDR1 MNHNY, CDR2 SVGAGI (reference sequence).

The chain carries TRBV25-1 and TRBJ1-1; TRBD1 might be the D (5 bases). The germline gives CDR1 MGHDK, CDR2 SYGVNS. The CDR3 runs to 15 residues. V was cut by 3 bases and J by 9 bases, with 20 bases left in between. The CDR3 coding sequence is TGTGCCAGCAGTGATCACACAGGCCCCCGGGGAAAAGCTTTCTTT. Translated, it gives CASSDHTGPRGKAFF.

The chain is built from TRBV11-1 and TRBJ2-7; TRBD2 aligns across 12 bases. The CDR3 contains 15 residues. V lost 5 bases, J lost 3 bases, and 5 bases stayed unmatched. Germline V gives CDR1 SGHAT, CDR2 FQDESV (reference sequence). The CDR3 DNA reads TGTGCCAGCAGCACCGGACTAGCGGGAATCTACGAGCAGTACTTC. Amino acids: CASSTGLAGIYEQYF.

The chain combines TRBV29-1 with TRBJ1-5; TRBD1 is a possible D gene (6 bases). V was shortened by 3 bases and J by 4 bases, with 13 bases between the two germline ends. The CDR3 spans 14 residues. The germline gives CDR1 SQVTM, CDR2 ANQGSEA. This CDR3 reads CSVEHRDSNQPQHF. CDR3 nucleotides: TGCAGCGTTGAGCACAGGGACTCTAATCAGCCCCAGCATTTT.

The genes are TRBV13 and TRBJ2-7, with D possibly matching TRBD2 (6 bases). CDR1 is PRHDT and CDR2 is FYEKMQ in the germline V gene (reference sequence). Trimming removed 5 bases from V and 3 bases from J, with 14 bases in between. This CDR3 comprises 14 residues. CDR3 region: CASSPGTHLYEQYF. DNA of the CDR3: TGTGCCAGCAGCCCCGGGACTCACCTCTACGAGCAGTACTTC.

This chain connects TRBV9 to TRBJ2-2; 10 bases are shared with TRBD2. There are 17 residues in the CDR3. The trim removed 2 bases at V and 6 bases at J, leaving 10 bases unmatched. Germline loops: CDR1 SGDLS, CDR2 YYNGEE. CDR3 loop: CASSVGLAVVMAGELFF. CDR3 sequence (DNA): TGTGCCAGCAGCGTCGGACTAGCGGTTGTAATGGCCGGGGAGCTGTTTTTT.

The chain carries TRBV4-1 and TRBJ2-3, with 7 positions matching TRBD2. CDR1 is MGHRA and CDR2 is YSYEKL in the germline V gene. J was trimmed by 4 bases and V by 3 bases; bases with no gene match: 10. This CDR3 contains 16 residues. Written as DNA, the CDR3 is TGCGCCAGCAGCCACCGGGGCGGGGCGGGAGCAGATACGCAGTATTTT. It is translated as CASSHRGGAGADTQYF.

The rearrangement joins TRBV14 to TRBJ2-7; D not resolved. CDR1 SGHDN and CDR2 FVKESK come from the germline V gene. Trimming shortened V by 5 bases and J by 6 bases, and 14 bases separated the two germline ends. This CDR3 comprises 13 residues. The CDR3 reads CASSSNMVGEQYF. As DNA, the CDR3 is TGTGCCAGCAGCAGTAATATGGTGGGCGAGCAGTACTTC.

The rearrangement uses TRBV6-5 and TRBJ1-2; D might be TRBD1 (5 bases). CDR1 is MNHEY, CDR2 SVGAGI, per germline. The CDR3 spans 13 residues. Trimming took 2 bases from V and 6 from J, leaving 10 bases between them. This chain's CDR3 is CASSYGAEDGYTF. CDR3 nucleotides: TGTGCCAGCAGTTACGGGGCCGAGGATGGCTACACCTTC.

This chain links TRBV9 with TRBJ2-1; 8 nucleotides agree with TRBD2. Trimming cost V 4 bases and J 6 bases; bases outside gene matches: 9. Germline assignment: CDR1 SGDLS and CDR2 YYNGEE. The CDR3 runs 15 residues. The CDR3 bases are TGTGCCAGCAGCTCGGGACTAGGGCCTTTCAATGAGCAGTTCTTC. This translates into CASSSGLGPFNEQFF.

The chain has TRBV5-4 and TRBJ2-5; D is ambiguous. Matching the DNA end better, TRBJ2-7 makes the J call doubtful. The germline V gene has CDR1 SGHNT and CDR2 YYREEE (reference sequence). The CDR3 consists of 12 residues. For the CDR3, the DNA is TGTGCCAGCAGCTTGGAACTCTACGAGCAGTACTTC. As protein: CASSLELYEQYF.

This chain links TRBV28 with TRBJ1-2, with 7 bases fitting TRBD1. The CDR3 is 13 amino acids. J lost 4 bases, V lost 7 bases, and 6 bases had no gene match. Germline assignment: CDR1 MDHEN and CDR2 SYDVKM. CDR3 in amino acids: CASKIRTGYGYTF. The CDR3, as DNA: TGTGCCAGCAAAATACGGACAGGCTATGGCTACACCTTC.

The chain combines TRBV10-3 with TRBJ2-7, with TRBD1 identical over 11 bases. This CDR3 has 15 amino acids. V was pared by 0 bases and J by 4 bases, with 2 bases of the junction left unmatched. The germline V gene encodes CDR1 ENHRY and CDR2 SYGVKD. Here the CDR3 DNA reads TGTGCCATCAGTGAGTCCGGGACAGGGGGGTACGAGCAGTACTTC. This sequence encodes CAISESGTGGYEQYF.

This clone turned up a few times. The V and J genes are TRBV5-1 and TRBJ1-1; 10 bases are shared with TRBD1. CDR1 SGHRS and CDR2 YFSETQ come from the germline V gene. Losses at the gene ends were 2 bases for V and 7 bases for J; bases not matched to a gene: 8. The CDR3 covers 15 residues. CDR3 sequence: CASSFSGQGTLEAFF. For the CDR3, the DNA is TGCGCCAGCAGCTTTTCGGGACAGGGGACTCTTGAAGCTTTCTTT.

The chain links TRBV6-5 to TRBJ1-2; possible D gene TRBD1, 6 bases. The V end was cut by 1 base, the J end by 5 bases, with 17 bases between. Per germline, CDR1 MNHEY and CDR2 SVGAGI. The CDR3 extends over 16 amino acids. The CDR3 sequence is CASSYFSRGLPYGYTF. The DNA of the CDR3 is TGTGCCAGCAGTTACTTTTCCAGGGGACTCCCATATGGCTACACCTTC.

The V and J genes are TRBV9 and TRBJ2-3, with TRBD2 identical over 9 bases. Germline values: CDR1 SGDLS, CDR2 YYNGEE. CDR3 length equals 15 residues. V dropped 0 bases and J dropped 1; count of bases not matched to a gene: 0. The CDR3 loop is CASSVGGRGTDTQYF. DNA for the CDR3: TGTGCCAGCAGCGTAGGCGGGAGGGGCACAGATACGCAGTATTTT.

The chain combines TRBV29-1 with TRBJ1-1; D unclear. This CDR3 comprises 15 residues. CDR1 is SQVTM, CDR2 ANQGSEA, per germline. The V end lost 4 bases, the J end lost 0 bases, and 15 bases lay between the germline ends. CDR3 bases: TGCAGCGTTGGAATAGGAGCTTTCATGAACACTGAAGCTTTCTTT. Residues: CSVGIGAFMNTEAFF.

V is TRBV2 and J is TRBJ1-1, with D possibly being TRBD1 (6 bases). Trimming cost V 6 bases and J 1 base, with 18 bases left between them. Germline-derived CDR1 and CDR2 are SNHLY and FYNNEI. The CDR3 covers 16 residues. CDR3 amino acids: CASRAPGGLGNTEAFF. CDR3 sequence (DNA): TGTGCCAGCAGGGCCCCGGGGGGGCTCGGGAACACTGAAGCTTTCTTT.

This clone appeared once. The CDR3 nucleotides are TGTGCCTGGAGTGTAAGAGGGACCCAGTACTTC. Its translation is CAWSVRGTQYF. The chain uses TRBV30 and TRBJ2-5, with D uncertain. CDR1 and CDR2 (germline): GTSNPN, SVGIG (reference sequence). This CDR3 contains 11 residues. V gave up 0 bases and J gave up 7 bases, with 6 bases separating them.

The rearrangement links TRBV6-6 to TRBJ1-5; D might be TRBD1 (6 bases). V was clipped by 2 bases and J by 5 bases, with 13 bases between them. Germline CDR1 and CDR2: MNHNY and SVGAGI (reference sequence). The CDR3 runs 15 residues. The CDR3 region is CASSYRAGEDQPQHF. DNA for the CDR3: TGTGCCAGCAGTTACAGAGCAGGGGAGGATCAGCCCCAGCATTTT.

This clone has a single count. The same CDR3 can be traced to other DNA sequences in this sample. This sequence joins TRBV2 and TRBJ1-4; no clear D. V shed 6 bases and J shed 0 bases, with 8 bases lying between them. CDR1 SNHLY and CDR2 FYNNEI come from the germline V gene. CDR3 length: 14 residues. The CDR3 DNA follows: TGTGCCAGCAGCGAGAGGGCAACTAATGAAAAACTGTTTTTT. Translated: CASSERATNEKLFF.

As regards this clone: The sample has other DNA sequences that encode this CDR3 too. This chain connects TRBV30 to TRBJ2-1; 9 positions match TRBD2. The V gene end was trimmed by 4 bases and the J gene end by 0 bases; junction bases not matched to a gene: 10. The germline gives CDR1 GTSNPN, CDR2 SVGIG (reference sequence). The CDR3 is made up of 17 amino acids. The CDR3 loop is CAWTPGAGGSSYNEQFF. The CDR3 DNA follows: TGTGCCTGGACCCCAGGGGCGGGAGGGAGCTCCTACAATGAGCAGTTCTTC. The complete variable domain, with remaining parts taken from reference TRBV30 and TRBJ2-1, reads SQTIHQWPATLVQPVGSPLSLECTVEGTSNPNLYWYRQAAGRGLQLLFYSVGIGQISSEVPQNLSASRPQDRQFILSSKKLLLSDSGFYLCAWTPGAGGSSYNEQFFGPGTRLTVL.

The chain employs TRBV2 and TRBJ1-3; D is uncertain. V was clipped by 2 bases and J by 0 bases, with 11 bases between them. CDR3 length: 16 residues. CDR1 and CDR2 (germline): SNHLY, FYNNEI. CDR3 sequence reads: CASSERGRISGNTIYF. In DNA form, the CDR3 reads TGTGCCAGCAGTGAACGTGGCCGGATCTCTGGAAACACCATATATTTT.